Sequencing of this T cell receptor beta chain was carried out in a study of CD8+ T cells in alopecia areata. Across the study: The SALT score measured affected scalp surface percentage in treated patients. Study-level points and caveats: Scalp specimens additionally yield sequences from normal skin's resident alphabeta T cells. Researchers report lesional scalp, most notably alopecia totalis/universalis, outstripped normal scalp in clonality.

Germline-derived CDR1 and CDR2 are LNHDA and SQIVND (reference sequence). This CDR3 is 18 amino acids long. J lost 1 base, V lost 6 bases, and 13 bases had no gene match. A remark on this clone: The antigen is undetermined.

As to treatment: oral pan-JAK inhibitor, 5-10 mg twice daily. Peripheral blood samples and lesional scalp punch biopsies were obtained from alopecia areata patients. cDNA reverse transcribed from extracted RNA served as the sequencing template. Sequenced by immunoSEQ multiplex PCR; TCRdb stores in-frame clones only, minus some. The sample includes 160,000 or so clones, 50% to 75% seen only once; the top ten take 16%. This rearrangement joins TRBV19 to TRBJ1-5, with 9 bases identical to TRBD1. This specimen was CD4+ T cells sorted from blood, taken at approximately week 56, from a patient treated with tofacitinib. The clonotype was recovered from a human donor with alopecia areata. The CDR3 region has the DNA TGTGCCAGTAGCCTCGCCGGGACAGGGAAAATCAGCAATCAGCCCCAGCATTTT. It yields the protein CASSLAGTGKISNQPQHF.